A single sample is the source of the 7 T cell receptor beta chains below, sequenced in a study of blood T cell repertoires in COVID-19. The method was immunoSEQ multiplex PCR; TCRdb's version includes in-frame clones alone and lacks a portion of them. Altogether about 260,000 clones are present, 75% to 90% being singletons, with the ten largest covering about 5%. The sequenced material came from peripheral blood. The source of these receptors is a man aged 60-69 years who had recovered from COVID-19.

This rearrangement joins TRBV9 to TRBJ2-5; 7 positions agree with TRBD2. This CDR3 is built from 14 residues. V trimming: 4 bases; J trimming: 7 bases; junction bases outside the gene matches: 10. Germline assignment: CDR1 SGDLS and CDR2 YYNGEE. The CDR3 DNA is TGTGCCAGCAGCAGCCGGGACCAGCGGGGGACCCAGTACTTC. It specifies CASSSRDQRGTQYF.

Remarks on this clone: Different DNA sequences within this sample yield the same CDR3. J is TRBJ2-7 and V is TRBV27; 9 bases line up with TRBD2. Germline V gene data show CDR1 as MNHEY and CDR2 as SMNVEV (reference sequence). The CDR3 contains 13 residues. The J segment lost 4 bases and the V segment lost 5 bases, leaving 3 bases of the junction unmatched. Here the CDR3 reads CASSLAGPYEQYF. CDR3 DNA: TGTGCCAGCAGTCTAGCGGGACCGTACGAGCAGTACTTC.

The chain joins TRBV19 to TRBJ1-1, with 10 nucleotides matching TRBD1. Trimming took 4 bases from V and 1 from J; bases not matched to a gene: 6. The CDR3 contains 16 residues. The germline V gene has CDR1 LNHDA and CDR2 SQIVND (reference sequence). The CDR3 protein is CASSTPDRGWNTEAFF. For the CDR3, the DNA is TGTGCCAGTAGTACCCCGGACAGGGGGTGGAACACTGAAGCTTTCTTT.

The CDR3 DNA is TGTGCCAGCAGCTTAGCAGAGTATAGCAATCAGCCCCAGCATTTT. It encodes CASSLAEYSNQPQHF. This chain uses TRBV7-8 with TRBJ1-5; unclear D gene. CDR3 length equals 15 residues. Trimming pared 0 bases from V and 0 bases from J, leaving 6 bases between. CDR1 and CDR2 (germline): SGHVS, FQNEAQ.

This clone has only a few counts. The chain uses TRBV7-6 and TRBJ1-1, with a tentative D call TRBD1 (6 bases). The CDR3 has 17 amino acids. The germline gives CDR1 SGHVS, CDR2 FNYEAQ. V was clipped by 5 bases and J by 0 bases, with 19 bases between them. CDR3 DNA sequence: TGTGCCAGCAGCCGTGATAGCCTGGGGGCCTTGAACACTGAAGCTTTCTTT. Translation: CASSRDSLGALNTEAFF. Supplemented by reference TRBV7-6 and TRBJ1-1, the full variable domain reads GAGVSQSPRYKVTKRGQDVALRCDPISGHVSLYWYRQALGQGPEFLTYFNYEAQQDKSGLPNDRFSAERPEGSISTLTIQRTEQRDSAMYRCASSRDSLGALNTEAFFGQGTRLTVV.

The rearrangement links TRBV28 to TRBJ2-7, with a tentative D call TRBD1 (5 bases). Germline lookup yields CDR1 MDHEN and CDR2 SYDVKM. This CDR3 has 13 amino acids. The V end was cut by 8 bases, the J end by 2 bases, with 13 bases between. In nucleotides, the CDR3 is TGTGCCAGCTTGCGGCAGGGCCCCTACGAGCAGTACTTC. Translating gives CASLRQGPYEQYF.

The gene calls are TRBV3-1 (or the pseudogene TRBV3-2) and TRBJ1-6; perhaps TRBD1 as D (5 bases). V was shortened by 2 bases and J by 7 bases, with 12 bases between the two germline ends. Germline V gene data show CDR1 as LGHDT and CDR2 as YNNKEL (reference sequence). The CDR3 totals 15 residues. CDR3 protein: CASSQPSKGNSPLHF. In nucleotides, the CDR3 is TGTGCCAGCAGCCAACCTTCGAAGGGGAATTCACCCCTCCACTTT.